This TCR beta chain was found in a study of OX40 agonist ivuxolimab in advanced cancers. Some clones are missing from TCRdb's copy, which holds only in-frame ones; the method was immunoSEQ multiplex PCR. This table has tens of thousands of clones, more than 75% appearing once. Germline CDR1 is SGHAT and CDR2 is FQNNGV. Trimming removed 5 bases at V and 13 bases at J, with 17 bases between. The length of the CDR3 is 12 residues. The sequence derives from an adult with an advanced solid tumor such as melanoma, head and neck, liver or kidney cancer. Sequenced here: CD4+ or CD8+ T cells sorted from blood, sampled in a trial of the OX40 agonist ivuxolimab. The chain uses TRBV11-2 and TRBJ1-2; D gene unclear. The CDR3 is CASSRAERAPTF. CDR3 bases: TGTGCCAGCAGCCGCGCCGAGAGGGCTCCCACCTTC.